Shown below are 22 T cell receptor beta chains from a single sample sequenced in a study of cytomegalovirus exposure and HLA in healthy donors. In the PCR, 60 Vbeta and 13 Jbeta primers were used. Libraries were prepared by immunoSEQ multiplex PCR; TCRdb keeps only in-frame clonotypes and omits some of them. The sample lists 100,000 to 150,000 clones, 75% to 85% seen once, with 8.9% in the top ten. Sequencing was performed on PBMCs. The receptors originated from a young man in good health and CMV-seropositive.

The chain employs TRBV7-9 and TRBJ2-7; a weak D match, TRBD1 (6 bases). The germline V gene encodes CDR1 SEHNR and CDR2 FQNEAQ (reference sequence). V lost 5 bases, J lost 0 bases, and 17 bases lay in between. The CDR3 spans 16 residues. The CDR3 DNA is TGTGCCAGCAGCATTCGGACAGTTTGGGGCTCCTACGAGCAGTACTTC. This sequence encodes CASSIRTVWGSYEQYF.

This chain connects TRBV2 to TRBJ2-1; D gene ambiguous. Germline V lookup: CDR1 SNHLY, CDR2 FYNNEI. The CDR3 spans 15 residues. V was shortened by 1 base and J by 0 bases, with 7 bases between the two germline ends. This CDR3 is CASSEGKSSYNEQFF. The CDR3 DNA follows: TGTGCCAGCAGTGAAGGCAAGAGCTCCTACAATGAGCAGTTCTTC.

The J gene is TRBJ2-7, the V gene TRBV4-2; D uncertain. Germline V gene data show CDR1 as LGHNA and CDR2 as YNFKEQ. Trimming left V 1 base short and J 2 bases short, with 9 bases between. This CDR3 spans 14 amino acids. This chain's CDR3 is CASSQGPFPYEQYF. DNA of the CDR3: TGTGCCAGCAGCCAAGGTCCATTCCCCTACGAGCAGTACTTC.

This clone was detected ten times or more. V is TRBV6-5 and J is TRBJ2-5; 8 bases are shared with TRBD2. J lost 4 bases, V lost 1 base, and 5 bases had no gene match. CDR3 length: 15 amino acids. Germline loops: CDR1 MNHEY, CDR2 SVGAGI. The CDR3 nucleotides read TGTGCCAGCAGTTACTTGGCGGGGGGCCGAGAGACCCAGTACTTC. Its protein is CASSYLAGGRETQYF.

The rearrangement joins TRBV6-5 to TRBJ2-3; possibly TRBD2 for D (6 bases). CDR1 is MNHEY and CDR2 is SVGAGI in the germline V gene. This CDR3 is built from 12 residues. Trimming took off 6 bases at V and 4 bases at J, with 8 bases between the two ends. CDR3 DNA sequence: TGTGCCAGCAGGGGACTCCCAGATACGCAGTATTTT. Protein product: CASRGLPDTQYF.

This clone is a singleton in its sample. The rearrangement uses TRBV2 and TRBJ2-1; TRBD1 is a possible D gene (5 bases). The CDR3 spans 12 residues. Germline V gene sequence: CDR1 SNHLY, CDR2 FYNNEI. V gave up 5 bases and J gave up 11 bases, with 13 bases separating them. CDR3 coding DNA: TGTGCCAGCAGTTTACAGGCGGTCAAGCAGTTCTTC. Translated, it gives CASSLQAVKQFF.

J is TRBJ2-7 and V is TRBV21-1; whether TRBD1, the table's D call, matches the DNA was not checked. TRBV21-1 is termed a pseudogene. The CDR3 is 13 amino acids. As DNA, the CDR3 is TGTGCCAGCACCTTTCAGGGGTCCTACGAGCAGTACTTC. Amino acids: CASTFQGSYEQYF.

The chain uses TRBV5-1 and TRBJ2-1, with 14 bases fitting TRBD2. Trimming at V came to 6 bases and at J to 8 bases, leaving 1 base not matched to a gene. CDR3 length: 13 amino acids. Germline V CDR1 and CDR2: SGHRS, YFSETQ. CDR3: CASKTSGGDEQFF. The CDR3 nucleotides are TGCGCCAGCAAGACTAGCGGGGGGGATGAGCAGTTCTTC. Looking up the rest from reference TRBV5-1 and TRBJ2-1 gives the full variable domain: KAGVTQTPRYLIKTRGQQVTLSCSPISGHRSVSWYQQTPGQGLQFLFEYFSETQRNKGNFPGRFSGRQFSNSRSEMNVSTLELGDSALYLCASKTSGGDEQFFGPGTRLTVL.

The chain joins TRBV2 to TRBJ1-5, with 7 nucleotides matching TRBD1. The V gene's germline CDR1 is SNHLY and CDR2 FYNNEI. The trim removed 1 base at V and 3 bases at J, leaving 6 bases unmatched. The CDR3 has 16 residues. The DNA of the CDR3 is TGTGCCAGCAGTGAAGACAGGGGCATTTCCAATCAGCCCCAGCATTTT. Amino acids: CASSEDRGISNQPQHF.

The chain joins TRBV6-1 to TRBJ1-2; TRBD1 matches 7 bases. This CDR3 spans 13 amino acids. Germline V CDR1 and CDR2: MNHNS, SASEGT. The trim removed 7 bases at V and 4 bases at J, leaving 6 bases unmatched. CDR3 in amino acids: CASNRQGRYGYTF. The CDR3 DNA sequence: TGTGCCAGCAATCGACAGGGACGCTATGGCTACACCTTC.

The genes are TRBV6-1 and TRBJ1-6; D remains ambiguous. V lost 4 bases and J lost 10, with 11 bases in between. This CDR3 is 13 amino acids long. Germline CDR1 reads MNHNS; CDR2 reads SASEGT. The CDR3 sequence is CASSGTSESPLHF. For the CDR3, the DNA is TGTGCCAGCAGTGGGACTTCGGAGTCACCCCTCCACTTT.

In this sample, this clone turned up once. This chain connects TRBV5-1 to TRBJ2-3, with D possibly matching TRBD2 (5 bases). The CDR3 loop spans 13 amino acids. V was cut by 7 bases and J by 5 bases, with 14 bases left in between. CDR1 is SGHRS and CDR2 is YFSETQ in the germline V gene. DNA of the CDR3: TGCGCCAGCCAGGAGGAGTACGAAGATACGCAGTATTTT. It encodes CASQEEYEDTQYF.

The chain combines TRBV5-5 with TRBJ1-1, with unresolved D. The CDR3 consists of 16 residues. The V end was cut by 4 bases, the J end by 0 bases, with 16 bases between. The germline CDR1 and CDR2 sequences are SGHKS and YYEKEE (reference sequence). In DNA, the CDR3 is TGTGCCAGCAGCCCTAGACGGATAATACTGAACACTGAAGCTTTCTTT. Protein product: CASSPRRIILNTEAFF.

In this sample, this clone turned up once. The chain joins TRBV6-5 to TRBJ1-5; tentatively, D is TRBD1 (5 bases). V was pared by 11 bases and J by 3 bases, with 14 bases between. The CDR3 is made up of 13 amino acids. Germline V gene data show CDR1 as MNHEY and CDR2 as SVGAGI. CDR3 coding DNA: TGTGCCGCCCGTTCAGGGCTCAATCAGCCCCAGCATTTT. This codes for CAARSGLNQPQHF.

V and J are TRBV5-1 and TRBJ2-5; a possible D gene is TRBD1 (5 bases). TRBJ2-7 explains the end of the DNA better; the J call may be wrong. This CDR3 is 13 amino acids long. The germline V gene has CDR1 SGHRS and CDR2 YFSETQ. DNA for the CDR3: TGCGCCAGCAGCTTTGCAGGGCTTTACGAGCAGTACTTC. This codes for CASSFAGLYEQYF.

The chain joins TRBV20-1 to TRBJ1-2; perhaps TRBD1 as D (6 bases). Germline assignment: CDR1 DFQATT and CDR2 SNEGSKA (reference sequence). V dropped 7 bases and J dropped 3 bases, with 9 bases sitting between them. The CDR3 spans 11 residues. CDR3 region: CSVDSYYGYTF. The CDR3 DNA reads TGCAGTGTGGACAGCTACTATGGCTACACCTTC.

The chain is built from TRBV25-1 and TRBJ1-1; 9 bases fit TRBD1. CDR1 and CDR2 (germline): MGHDK, SYGVNS. The CDR3 runs 17 residues. V shed 6 bases, J shed 3 bases, and the junction held 14 bases outside the gene matches. The CDR3 bases are TGTGCCAGCAGGTCTACAGGGGGCGCAGAGTGGTACACTGAAGCTTTCTTT. As protein: CASRSTGGAEWYTEAFF.

The chain links TRBV5-1 to TRBJ2-1; 8 nucleotides align to TRBD1. V dropped 3 bases and J dropped 0; count of bases not matched to a gene: 5. Germline CDR1 reads SGHRS; CDR2 reads YFSETQ. The CDR3 is 16 amino acids. In nucleotides, the CDR3 is TGCGCCAGCAGCTGGACAGGGACGAGCTCCTACAATGAGCAGTTCTTC. Translating it yields CASSWTGTSSYNEQFF. The whole variable domain, remainder taken from reference TRBV5-1 and TRBJ2-1, is KAGVTQTPRYLIKTRGQQVTLSCSPISGHRSVSWYQQTPGQGLQFLFEYFSETQRNKGNFPGRFSGRQFSNSRSEMNVSTLELGDSALYLCASSWTGTSSYNEQFFGPGTRLTVL.

This chain joins TRBV5-8 and TRBJ1-6; D call uncertain. The CDR3 contains 15 residues. V lost 1 base to trimming and J lost 6 bases, with 11 bases between them. Germline CDR1 is SGHTS and CDR2 is YDEGEE. CDR3 residues: CASSLRPAGNSPLHF. CDR3 bases: TGTGCCAGCAGCTTGCGCCCTGCGGGTAATTCACCCCTCCACTTT.

The chain employs TRBV7-8 and TRBJ2-7; 8 nucleotides align to TRBD1. In germline, CDR1 is SGHVS, CDR2 FQNEAQ. V gave up 6 bases and J gave up 6 bases; unmatched junction bases: 7. The CDR3 consists of 13 residues. CDR3 bases: TGTGCCAGCAGTCGCGACAGGGGCGGCGAGCAGTACTTC. Translated: CASSRDRGGEQYF. Full variable domain (missing parts from reference TRBV7-8 and TRBJ2-7): GAGVSQSPRYKVAKRGQDVALRCDPISGHVSLFWYQQALGQGPEFLTYFQNEAQLDKSGLPSDRFFAERPEGSVSTLKIQRTQQEDSAVYLCASSRDRGGEQYFGPGTRLTVT.

J is TRBJ2-5 and V is TRBV5-1; 7 nucleotides match TRBD1. CDR3 length: 14 amino acids. V shed 5 bases and J 1 base; nucleotides not matched to a gene: 5. Germline lookup yields CDR1 SGHRS and CDR2 YFSETQ. In nucleotides, the CDR3 is TGCGCCAGCAGGAAGTGGGACAGCCAAGAGACCCAGTACTTC. Amino acids: CASRKWDSQETQYF.

The CDR3 region is CASSLDPRRSDTQYF. The CDR3 DNA reads as TGTGCCAGCAGCTTAGATCCTAGGCGGTCGGATACGCAGTATTTT. The V gene is TRBV11-2, the J gene TRBJ2-3; D is ambiguous. This CDR3 has 15 amino acids. The V end was cut by 0 bases, the J end by 6 bases, with 13 bases between. Germline CDR1 and CDR2: SGHAT and FQNNGV.